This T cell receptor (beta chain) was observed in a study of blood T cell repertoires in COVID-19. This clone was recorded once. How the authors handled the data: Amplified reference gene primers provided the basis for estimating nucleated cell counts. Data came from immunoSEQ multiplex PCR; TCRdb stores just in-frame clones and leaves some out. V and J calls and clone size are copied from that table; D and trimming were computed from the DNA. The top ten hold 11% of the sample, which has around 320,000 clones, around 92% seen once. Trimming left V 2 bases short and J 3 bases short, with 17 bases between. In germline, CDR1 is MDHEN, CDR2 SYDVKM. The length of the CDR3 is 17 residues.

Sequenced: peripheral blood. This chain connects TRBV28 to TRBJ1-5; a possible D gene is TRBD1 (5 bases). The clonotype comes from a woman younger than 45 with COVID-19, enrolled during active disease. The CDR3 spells CASSLGAFGSSNQPQHF. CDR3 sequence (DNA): TGTGCCAGCAGTTTAGGGGCGTTCGGCAGCTCCAATCAGCCCCAGCATTTT.